One and the same sample provided the 10 T cell receptor beta chains below, sequenced in a study of vaccination effects on CD4 cells after COVID-19. It was after 10 days of culture that CD4+ T cells were isolated. Either the BNT162b2 or mRNA-1273 vaccine was given to participants in two doses. These receptors' antigens are unknown. Repertoires were generated with immunoSEQ multiplex PCR, while TCRdb's copy carries only in-frame clones and drops some. The sample carries approximately 74,000 clones, less than 75% recorded once. The sample consisted of CD4+ T cells from PBMCs cultured without peptide, taken after COVID-19 vaccination. All receptors come from a human donor who received a COVID-19 vaccine.

This clone was seen a few times. CDR3 bases: TGTGCCAGCAGCTCCTCCCGGGAGGTGAACACTGAAGCTTTCTTT. Encoded protein: CASSSSREVNTEAFF. This sequence joins TRBV11-2 and TRBJ1-1, with D hard to call. This CDR3 is 15 amino acids long. The V end was cut by 4 bases, the J end by 0 bases, with 12 bases between. CDR1 and CDR2 (germline): SGHAT, FQNNGV.

The gene calls are TRBV6-5 and TRBJ1-2; 7 bases match TRBD1. This CDR3 region has 13 residues. V shed 5 bases and J 8 bases; nucleotides not matched to a gene: 8. Germline CDR1 reads MNHEY; CDR2 reads SVGAGI. CDR3 amino acids: CASSRDRVQGYTF. CDR3 DNA: TGTGCCAGCAGTCGCGACAGGGTTCAGGGCTACACCTTC.

This clone was recorded once. The chain uses TRBV3-1 (or the pseudogene TRBV3-2) and TRBJ2-3, with D perhaps TRBD2 (6 bases). This CDR3 comprises 16 residues. V was pared by 0 bases and J by 0 bases, with 10 bases between. The germline V gene has CDR1 LGHDT and CDR2 YNNKEL (reference sequence). The CDR3 reads CASSQEVGGSTDTQYF. CDR3 bases: TGTGCCAGCAGCCAAGAGGTGGGGGGTAGCACAGATACGCAGTATTTT.

CDR3 coding DNA: TGTGCCAGCTCAGAGATGGAGACCCAGTACTTC. Translation: CASSEMETQYF. The chain carries TRBV18 and TRBJ2-5; D is unclear. V was trimmed by 5 bases and J by 5 bases, leaving 6 bases between them. Germline values: CDR1 KGHSH, CDR2 LQKENI. This CDR3 is 11 amino acids long.

The sample holds a few counts of this clone. The chain uses TRBV9 and TRBJ2-5; 11 positions agree with TRBD1. The CDR3 runs 15 residues. The germline V gene has CDR1 SGDLS and CDR2 YYNGEE. The junction had 6 bases not matched to a gene; V was cut back by 4 bases and J by 4 bases. CDR3 coding DNA: TGTGCCAGCAGCTCCCCCGGGACAGGGGGAGAGACCCAGTACTTC. Translating it yields CASSSPGTGGETQYF.

The V call is TRBV28, the J call TRBJ1-5; the D is unclear. Germline V gives CDR1 MDHEN, CDR2 SYDVKM. Trimming took off 8 bases at V and 3 bases at J, with 14 bases between the two ends. The CDR3 has 14 amino acids. The CDR3 DNA reads TGTGCCAGCCAATTGGCCGAGCACAATCAGCCCCAGCATTTT. Protein: CASQLAEHNQPQHF.

The chain uses TRBV11-3 and TRBJ2-1; D gene uncertain. Germline CDR1 is SGHNT and CDR2 is YENEEA. V lost 1 base and J lost 4, with 11 bases in between. This CDR3 comprises 15 residues. CDR3 loop: CASSLGKRNYNEQFF. The CDR3 DNA reads TGTGCCAGCAGCTTAGGGAAGAGGAATTACAATGAGCAGTTCTTC.

The chain uses TRBV5-4 and TRBJ1-4; TRBD1 is a possible D gene (5 bases). Germline-derived CDR1 and CDR2 are SGHNT and YYREEE (reference sequence). V lost 2 bases to trimming and J lost 7 bases, with 15 bases between them. This CDR3 region has 15 residues. This CDR3 is CASSFNGAQGEKLFF. The CDR3 DNA is TGTGCCAGCAGCTTTAATGGGGCTCAGGGTGAAAAACTGTTTTTT.

The CDR3 sequence is CASSLVGWGEAFF. CDR3 sequence (DNA): TGTGCCAGCAGCTTAGTGGGGTGGGGGGAAGCTTTCTTT. The V and J genes are TRBV7-2 and TRBJ1-1; a weak D match, TRBD1 (5 bases). The CDR3 is 13 residues long. CDR1 and CDR2 (germline): SGHTA, FQGNSA. The germline V and J ends were trimmed by 1 base and 8 bases, with 11 bases remaining between them.

This clone was counted once. This chain uses TRBV18 with TRBJ2-2; D not resolved. Trimming pared 3 bases from V and 0 bases from J, leaving 5 bases between. CDR1 and CDR2 (germline): KGHSH, LQKENI. The CDR3 runs to 14 residues. The DNA for the CDR3 is TGTGCCAGCTCACCCTCTGCGAACACCGGGGAGCTGTTTTTT. Amino acid sequence: CASSPSANTGELFF.